The 32 T cell receptor beta chains below were found in one sample sequenced in a study of human T cells and chemical hapten exposure. Indicated time point: patch test 2, 6 weeks after DPC sensitization. Treatment: therapeutic diphenylcyclopropenone sensitization with weekly scalp DPC. Each CDR3 protein gets one entry after TCRdb re-called the RACE reads with MiXCR. The sample has tens of thousands of distinct CDR3 sequences; roughly a tenth are singletons. The sample in question was whole blood, obtained in connection with sensitization to the hapten diphenylcyclopropenone (DPC). All receptors derive from a woman between 50 and 59 years old with alopecia areata. Some clones in this sample may be carry-over from other donors' samples.

This clonotype came up a few times. The V call is TRBV30, the J call TRBJ2-5, with 8 bases fitting TRBD1. The CDR3 contains 12 residues. Germline CDR1 reads GTSNPN; CDR2 reads SVGIG (reference sequence). In DNA, the CDR3 is TGTGCGATGGACAGGGCGGGGGAGACCCAGTACTTC. Translated, it gives CAMDRAGETQYF.

The rearrangement joins TRBV7-2 to TRBJ2-7, with 11 bases aligning to TRBD1. J lost 5 bases, V lost 5 bases, and 8 bases had no gene match. CDR1 is SGHTA, CDR2 FQGNSA, per germline. The CDR3 is made up of 15 amino acids. The CDR3 nucleotides read TGTGCCAGCAGCCAGGGACAGGGGGTTAACCACGAGCAGTACTTC. Its protein is CASSQGQGVNHEQYF.

This clonotype was found a few times. An end of the junction differs from the germline gene, which may be a read error. The J gene is TRBJ1-4, the V gene TRBV11-3; D not certain. The CDR3 covers 13 residues. Germline loops: CDR1 SGHNT, CDR2 YENEEA. The CDR3 DNA reads TGTGTCAGCAGTAATGGCCCTAATGAAAAACTGTTTTTT. Translating gives CVSSNGPNEKLFF.

The CDR3 sequence is CASSSPPGQGPTEAFF. The CDR3 nucleotides read TGTGCCAGCAGCTCACCCCCGGGACAGGGGCCCACTGAAGCTTTCTTT. The gene calls are TRBV7-6 and TRBJ1-1; the match to TRBD1 covers 10 bases. The germline V gene encodes CDR1 SGHVS and CDR2 FNYEAQ. Losses at the gene ends were 4 bases for V and 4 bases for J; bases not matched to a gene: 9. The CDR3 is made up of 16 amino acids.

This chain uses TRBV7-7 with TRBJ2-1, with 12 bases matching TRBD2. Trimming took 4 bases from V and 8 from J; bases not matched to a gene: 6. The CDR3 loop spans 15 amino acids. Germline values: CDR1 SSHAT, CDR2 FNYEAQ (reference sequence). CDR3 amino acids: CASSYRLAGEHEQFF. CDR3 DNA sequence: TGTGCCAGCAGCTACCGACTAGCGGGAGAACATGAGCAGTTCTTC.

The chain recombines TRBV9 with TRBJ2-2; D tentatively reads TRBD1 or TRBD2 (5 bases each). V was trimmed by 2 bases and J by 7 bases, leaving 12 bases between them. The length of the CDR3 is 14 residues. The germline V gene has CDR1 SGDLS and CDR2 YYNGEE. The DNA for the CDR3 is TGTGCCAGCAGCGTGGGACCTGGGGACGGGGAGCTGTTTTTT. It is translated as CASSVGPGDGELFF.

The rearrangement uses TRBV7-6 and TRBJ1-6; D not resolved. The CDR3 runs to 13 residues. In germline, CDR1 is SGHVS, CDR2 FNYEAQ. V lost 3 bases, J lost 8 bases, and 8 bases lay in between. The CDR3 loop is CASSLELDSPLHF. DNA for the CDR3: TGTGCCAGCAGCTTGGAGTTAGATTCACCCCTCCACTTT.

The CDR3 is CSAFTGELFF. CDR3 sequence (DNA): TGCAGCGCTTTTACCGGGGAGCTGTTTTTT. J is TRBJ2-2 and V is TRBV29-1; D remains unclear. CDR1 is SQVTM, CDR2 ANQGSEA, per germline. CDR3 size: 10 residues. Trimming took off 7 bases at V and 5 bases at J, with 5 bases between the two ends.

The CDR3 reads CASSRQGFAEPQHF. The DNA of the CDR3 is TGTGCCAGCAGCCGTCAGGGATTCGCGGAGCCCCAGCATTTT. The gene calls are TRBV7-9 and TRBJ1-5, with D tentatively TRBD1 (5 bases). There are 14 residues in the CDR3. Germline V gives CDR1 SEHNR, CDR2 FQNEAQ (reference sequence). V was clipped by 5 bases and J by 8 bases, with 16 bases between them.

The chain links TRBV28 to TRBJ2-5, with no clear D. With 7 bases removed from V and 3 bases from J, the gap between germline ends came to 6 bases. The CDR3 is 11 amino acids. Germline V gives CDR1 MDHEN, CDR2 SYDVKM. The CDR3 coding sequence is TGTGCCAGCACCGGAAAAGAGACCCAGTACTTC. Its protein is CASTGKETQYF.

The CDR3 DNA reads TGTGCCAGCAGTCCTAGGGGGGCGCCAATCTCCTACAATGAGCAGTTCTTC. The encoded protein is CASSPRGAPISYNEQFF. The chain is built from TRBV21-1 and TRBJ2-1; the D segment call TRBD1 is taken from the table without a DNA check. TRBV21-1 has pseudogene status. There are 17 residues in the CDR3.

The chain uses TRBV12-3 or TRBV12-4 and TRBJ2-3; 10 bases agree with TRBD2. J gave up 7 bases and V 6 bases, and 10 bases lay outside the gene matches. CDR3 length: 15 residues. CDR3 nucleotide sequence: TGTGCCAGCAGAAAATCTAGCGGGAGATTGAATACGCAGTATTTT. Translating it yields CASRKSSGRLNTQYF.

This clonotype was found a few times. The chain has TRBV12-3 or TRBV12-4 and TRBJ2-3, with D perhaps TRBD2 (6 bases). The CDR3 sequence is 14 residues long. V lost 6 bases to trimming and J lost 2 bases, with 12 bases between them. The CDR3 is CASSGGISTDTQYF. The CDR3 DNA sequence: TGTGCCAGCAGCGGAGGGATCTCCACAGATACGCAGTATTTT.

This clonotype was detected only a few times. The rearrangement joins TRBV11-2 to TRBJ2-7, with a possible D match to TRBD2 (6 bases). Germline values: CDR1 SGHAT, CDR2 FQNNGV. The CDR3 is 16 residues long. V lost 5 bases to trimming and J lost 1 base, with 18 bases between them. The CDR3 DNA follows: TGTGCCAGCAGCCCCGGAGGGGTCCAAGTATCCTACGAGCAGTACTTC. Protein product: CASSPGGVQVSYEQYF.

The chain is built from TRBV4-1 and TRBJ1-3; weak D call: TRBD1 (6 bases). The CDR3 covers 19 residues. The germline V gene has CDR1 MGHRA and CDR2 YSYEKL. Trimming cost V 3 bases and J 0 bases, with 21 bases left between them. CDR3: CASSQRQEDHPISGNTIYF. CDR3 sequence (DNA): TGCGCCAGCAGCCAGCGACAGGAGGACCACCCCATCTCTGGAAACACCATATATTTT.

This clonotype showed up many times. This rearrangement joins TRBV6-1 to TRBJ1-1; no definite D call. Germline V gene data show CDR1 as MNHNS and CDR2 as SASEGT. The V gene lost 6 bases and the J gene lost 2 bases, with 16 bases spanning the gap. This CDR3 region has 15 residues. CDR3 in amino acids: CASRPEPGANTEAFF. CDR3 nucleotide sequence: TGTGCCAGCAGACCCGAACCGGGAGCCAACACTGAAGCTTTCTTT.

There are many counts of this clonotype. The rearrangement links TRBV7-9 to TRBJ2-1; possibly TRBD2 for D (6 bases). CDR3 size: 14 residues. Between the trimmed V and J ends, which lost 8 bases and 8 bases, there was a span of 19 bases. Per germline, CDR1 SEHNR and CDR2 FQNEAQ (reference sequence). CDR3 DNA sequence: TGTGCCAGCCAAACCCAAGCGGGCCACCATGAGCAGTTCTTC. Translated: CASQTQAGHHEQFF.

This clonotype was seen more than once but under ten times. The chain recombines TRBV5-6 with TRBJ1-2, with 8 bases lining up with TRBD1. V shed 1 base, J shed 6 bases, and the junction held 11 bases outside the gene matches. Germline CDR1 SGHDT, CDR2 YYEEEE. The CDR3 contains 16 residues. In DNA form, the CDR3 reads TGTGCCAGCAGCTTGAGGGGATCGACAGGGGCAAATGGCTACACCTTC. This sequence encodes CASSLRGSTGANGYTF.

There are many counts of this clonotype. V gene TRBV6-6 combines with J gene TRBJ2-3, with D unresolved. CDR1 is MNHNY, CDR2 SVGAGI, per germline (reference sequence). The CDR3 consists of 15 residues. V was shortened by 0 bases and J by 1 base, with 8 bases between the two germline ends. This CDR3 reads CASSYSGSGTDTQYF. The DNA for the CDR3 is TGTGCCAGCAGTTACTCCGGATCGGGCACAGATACGCAGTATTTT.

V and J are TRBV5-5 and TRBJ1-3, with unresolved D. The germline CDR1 and CDR2 sequences are SGHKS and YYEKEE (reference sequence). The ends were cut back, 3 bases at V and 0 bases at J, with 7 bases in the middle. The CDR3 has 14 residues. CDR3 in DNA: TGTGCCAGCAGCTCTCTAATCTCTGGAAACACCATATATTTT. It encodes CASSSLISGNTIYF.

Only a few counts were recorded for this clonotype. One end of the junction is discordant with germline, which a read error may explain. The CDR3 DNA is TGTGCCAGCAGTTTATACGGGAATAATTCATCCCTCCACTTT. Translating gives CASSLYGNNSSLHF. The V gene is TRBV27, the J gene TRBJ1-6, with D hard to call. CDR1 MNHEY and CDR2 SMNVEV come from the germline V gene (reference sequence). CDR3 size: 14 residues.

This clonotype was observed many times. V usage is TRBV29-1 and J usage is TRBJ2-3, with a possible D match to TRBD2 (6 bases). V was cut by 0 bases and J by 0 bases, with 13 bases left in between. Germline V CDR1 and CDR2: SQVTM, ANQGSEA. There are 16 residues in the CDR3. The CDR3 sequence is CSVEDLEGPSTDTQYF. The CDR3 nucleotides read TGCAGCGTTGAAGATCTGGAGGGGCCCAGCACAGATACGCAGTATTTT.

This clonotype was seen a few times. V usage is TRBV29-1 and J usage is TRBJ1-2, with TRBD1 matching 8 bases. Per germline, CDR1 SQVTM and CDR2 ANQGSEA. The CDR3 contains 13 residues. Germline trimming cut 5 bases from V and 4 bases from J; bases unmatched to any gene: 6. The CDR3: CSVSDRVGYGYTF. CDR3 bases: TGCAGCGTTTCGGACAGGGTGGGCTATGGCTACACCTTC.

J is TRBJ2-1 and V is TRBV4-1; D gene uncertain. V was clipped by 2 bases and J by 6 bases, with 14 bases between them. Germline lookup yields CDR1 MGHRA and CDR2 YSYEKL. The CDR3 consists of 15 residues. The CDR3 loop reads CASSQPGRSRNEQFF. CDR3 sequence (DNA): TGCGCCAGCAGCCAACCCGGTCGGAGCCGCAATGAGCAGTTCTTC.

This clonotype appeared many times. CDR3 nucleotide sequence: TGCGCCAGCAGCTTGGCCGGAAACTCTGGGGCCAACGTCCTGACTTTC. Its protein is CASSLAGNSGANVLTF. This sequence joins TRBV5-1 and TRBJ2-6; no firm D call. Germline V lookup: CDR1 SGHRS, CDR2 YFSETQ. The CDR3 sequence is 16 residues long. V was shortened by 0 bases and J by 0 bases, with 7 bases between the two germline ends.

The gene calls are TRBV20-1 and TRBJ1-1, with TRBD1 matching 9 bases. Germline trimming cut 5 bases from V and 3 bases from J; bases unmatched to any gene: 10. The CDR3 is 15 amino acids. Germline CDR1 DFQATT, CDR2 SNEGSKA (reference sequence). Here the CDR3 DNA reads TGCAGTGCTCGAAAACCCGGGACAGGGCACACTGAAGCTTTCTTT. This encodes CSARKPGTGHTEAFF.

This chain uses TRBV18 with TRBJ1-5; unclear D gene. V was shortened by 3 bases and J by 2 bases, with 2 bases between the two germline ends. CDR1 KGHSH and CDR2 LQKENI come from the germline V gene. CDR3 size: 12 residues. This CDR3 is CASSPGNQPQHF. The CDR3, as DNA: TGTGCCAGCTCACCGGGCAATCAGCCCCAGCATTTT.

Many counts were recorded for this clonotype. The chain couples TRBV20-1 to TRBJ2-1; D unclear. Looked up from germline, CDR1 is DFQATT and CDR2 is SNEGSKA (reference sequence). V was trimmed by 2 bases and J by 1 base, leaving 6 bases between them. The CDR3 runs to 13 residues. The chain's CDR3 is CSARFPSYNEQFF. For the CDR3, the DNA is TGCAGTGCTAGATTCCCTTCCTACAATGAGCAGTTCTTC.

This clonotype was detected ten times or more. The chain couples TRBV4-1 to TRBJ1-5; D remains ambiguous. Trimming stripped 2 bases from V and 9 bases from J, with 17 bases between. Germline loops: CDR1 MGHRA, CDR2 YSYEKL. CDR3 length: 15 residues. The CDR3 spells CASSQTLEGPSPQHF. The CDR3 region has the DNA TGCGCCAGCAGCCAAACGTTGGAGGGCCCTTCGCCCCAGCATTTT.

This clonotype was found many times. The chain employs TRBV7-6 and TRBJ2-1; 11 positions agree with TRBD2. J gave up 4 bases and V 2 bases, and 10 bases lay outside the gene matches. This CDR3 region has 18 residues. Germline CDR1 reads SGHVS; CDR2 reads FNYEAQ. This CDR3 is CASSLTASGRLPYNEQFF. In DNA form, the CDR3 reads TGTGCCAGCAGCTTAACGGCTAGCGGGAGGCTCCCATACAATGAGCAGTTCTTC.

A few counts support this clonotype. The chain joins TRBV14 to TRBJ2-7; 9 positions match TRBD1. With 2 bases clipped from V and 7 bases from J, the junction kept 12 bases outside the gene matches. This CDR3 contains 16 residues. From germline, CDR1 is SGHDN and CDR2 FVKESK. The CDR3 bases are TGTGCCAGCAGCCAAACCATGGGACAGGGTTATCGAGAGCAGTACTTC. It yields the protein CASSQTMGQGYREQYF.

The table lists this clonotype with a few counts. The chain joins TRBV6-1 to TRBJ1-1; possibly TRBD1 for D (5 bases). Germline CDR1 and CDR2: MNHNS and SASEGT. The CDR3 spans 13 residues. Deletions cut 6 bases from V and 3 bases from J, with 11 bases between. The chain's CDR3 is CASRRGKDTEAFF. The CDR3 nucleotides are TGTGCCAGCAGGAGGGGCAAGGACACTGAAGCTTTCTTT.